This passage covers 20 T cell receptor beta chains from one sample sequenced in a study of T-cell reconstitution after alpha-beta-depleted transplantation in children. This sample's TCRbeta library carried unique molecular identifier barcodes. One entry per CDR3 protein, called by TCRdb with MiXCR from the PCR reads. This repertoire shows about 410,000 distinct CDR3 sequences, over 20% found once; its top ten account for over 3.5%. The sample consisted of PBMCs from the stem cell graft donor, taken from the stem cell graft. Receptors were obtained from a human donor who donated a stem cell graft to a child with acute myeloid leukemia.

This clonotype appeared many times. For the CDR3, the DNA is TGTGCCAGTATAGCGGGAGCACGTAATGAGCAGTTCTTC. This encodes CASIAGARNEQFF. This chain uses TRBV12-3 or TRBV12-4 with TRBJ2-1; 9 bases agree with TRBD2. Trimming took 9 bases from V and 7 from J; bases not matched to a gene: 7. CDR3 length: 13 residues.

This clonotype was seen ten or more times. The V call is TRBV25-1, the J call TRBJ2-1, with a tentative D call TRBD1 (5 bases). CDR1 is MGHDK and CDR2 is SYGVNS in the germline V gene. V lost 2 bases, J lost 6 bases, and 5 bases lay in between. This CDR3 is 12 amino acids long. DNA for the CDR3: TGTGCCAGCAGTGAAGACAGCAATGAGCAGTTCTTC. The encoded protein is CASSEDSNEQFF.

This clonotype was recorded a few times. J is TRBJ2-1 and V is TRBV27; TRBD2 agrees at 7 bases. Germline loops: CDR1 MNHEY, CDR2 SMNVEV (reference sequence). The CDR3 has 15 residues. V trimming: 6 bases; J trimming: 6 bases; junction bases outside the gene matches: 11. The CDR3 is CASRGGRKGINEQFF. The CDR3 DNA is TGTGCCAGCAGGGGGGGGAGAAAGGGGATCAATGAGCAGTTCTTC.

This clonotype was counted at least ten times. The DNA for the CDR3 is TGTGCCACCAGTGTGGGGTCGGGACACAATGAGCAGTTCTTC. Protein sequence: CATSVGSGHNEQFF. The genes are TRBV24-1 and TRBJ2-1, with D possibly being TRBD1 or TRBD2 (5 bases each). Germline V lookup: CDR1 KGHDR, CDR2 SFDVKD. The CDR3 is 14 residues long. Deletions cut 5 bases from V and 5 bases from J, with 12 bases between.

This clonotype was observed a few times. The chain combines TRBV6-1 with TRBJ2-1, with 13 positions matching TRBD2. V was clipped by 7 bases and J by 7 bases; unmatched bases: 10. From germline, CDR1 is MNHNS and CDR2 SASEGT. There are 16 residues in the CDR3. This CDR3 is CASTTRLAGGENEQFF. As DNA, the CDR3 is TGTGCCAGCACCACCAGACTAGCGGGAGGAGAAAATGAGCAGTTCTTC.

This clonotype was picked up many times. The V and J genes are TRBV21-1 and TRBJ2-1; TRBD2, as called in the table, went unchecked against the DNA. TRBV21-1 is a documented pseudogene. This CDR3 is built from 16 residues. CDR3 DNA sequence: TGTGCCAGCAGCGCTGAACGGACGCGGGTGAGGGATGAGCAGTTCTTC. Its translation: CASSAERTRVRDEQFF.

The sample holds a few counts of this clonotype. J is TRBJ2-4 and V is TRBV20-1; 10 bases are a match to TRBD1. In germline, CDR1 is DFQATT, CDR2 SNEGSKA (reference sequence). V shed 6 bases and J 2 bases; nucleotides not matched to a gene: 7. The CDR3 has 15 amino acids. CDR3 nucleotides: TGCAGTGCAATACGACAGGGGGCATCCAAAAACATTCAGTACTTC. It yields the protein CSAIRQGASKNIQYF.

The table lists this clonotype with a few counts. The genes are TRBV5-1 and TRBJ2-5, with D perhaps TRBD2 (5 bases). Germline V lookup: CDR1 SGHRS, CDR2 YFSETQ. Trimming removed 5 bases from V and 4 bases from J, with 12 bases in between. This CDR3 has 13 residues. The DNA for the CDR3 is TGCGCCAGCAGTGAGGTAGCGTCAGAGACCCAGTACTTC. Residues: CASSEVASETQYF.

This clonotype occurred many times. This chain uses TRBV7-2 with TRBJ2-5; no reliable D call. The ends were cut back, 5 bases at V and 4 bases at J, with 11 bases in the middle. The germline V gene has CDR1 SGHTA and CDR2 FQGNSA. CDR3 size: 13 residues. The CDR3 DNA reads as TGTGCCAGCAGCCTTAATGTGAGAGAGACCCAGTACTTC. This codes for CASSLNVRETQYF.

This clonotype was observed a few times. This chain uses TRBV4-2 with TRBJ2-1; 10 nucleotides agree with TRBD2. The CDR3 loop spans 17 amino acids. Per germline, CDR1 LGHNA and CDR2 YNFKEQ. The junction had 8 bases not matched to a gene; V was cut back by 1 base and J by 5 bases. CDR3 DNA sequence: TGTGCCAGCAGCCAAGCCAGGGGACTAGCGAGCAACAATGAGCAGTTCTTC. Translated, it gives CASSQARGLASNNEQFF.

Only a few counts were recorded for this clonotype. V and J are TRBV5-1 and TRBJ2-3; D remains ambiguous. The V end was cut by 4 bases, the J end by 6 bases, with 9 bases between. The CDR3 sequence is 12 residues long. Per the germline V gene, CDR1 is SGHRS and CDR2 is YFSETQ. The CDR3 nucleotides are TGCGCCAGCAGCATAGCAGAGGATACGCAGTATTTT. It codes for CASSIAEDTQYF. The whole variable domain, filled in from reference TRBV5-1 and TRBJ2-3, reads KAGVTQTPRYLIKTRGQQVTLSCSPISGHRSVSWYQQTPGQGLQFLFEYFSETQRNKGNFPGRFSGRQFSNSRSEMNVSTLELGDSALYLCASSIAEDTQYFGPGTRLTVL.

The chain carries TRBV12-5 and TRBJ2-7; the match to TRBD1 covers 9 bases. The CDR3 has 17 amino acids. Germline CDR1 LGHNT, CDR2 FRNRAP. The V gene end was trimmed by 2 bases and the J gene end by 2 bases; junction bases not matched to a gene: 10. For the CDR3, the DNA is TGTGCTAGTGGTTTGCCAACGGGACAGGGTGTCACCTACGAGCAGTACTTC. Its translation: CASGLPTGQGVTYEQYF.

The chain combines TRBV12-3 or TRBV12-4 with TRBJ2-1, with D uncertain. Trimming took 1 base from V and 9 from J, leaving 16 bases between them. CDR3 length: 15 amino acids. The CDR3 protein is CASSLVWASTAEQFF. CDR3 DNA: TGTGCCAGCAGTTTAGTGTGGGCTAGTACTGCTGAGCAGTTCTTC.

This clonotype was detected a few times. The chain joins TRBV7-9 to TRBJ2-5, with D perhaps matching TRBD1 (6 bases). CDR3 size: 13 residues. Trimming removed 5 bases at V and 1 base at J, with 8 bases between. From germline, CDR1 is SEHNR and CDR2 FQNEAQ (reference sequence). Here the CDR3 reads CASSPDSQETQYF. As DNA, the CDR3 is TGTGCCAGCAGCCCGGACAGCCAAGAGACCCAGTACTTC.

This clonotype has a count of ten or more. The rearrangement uses TRBV5-1 and TRBJ2-1, with 11 bases lining up with TRBD2. The CDR3 length is 15 residues. V lost 0 bases to trimming and J lost 9 bases; unmatched junction nucleotides: 5. Looked up from germline, CDR1 is SGHRS and CDR2 is YFSETQ. DNA for the CDR3: TGCGCCAGCAGCTTGGAATACCTAGCGGGAGGTGAGCAGTTCTTC. Protein product: CASSLEYLAGGEQFF.

The V gene is TRBV5-1, the J gene TRBJ2-7, with 9 bases matching TRBD1. The trim removed 4 bases at V and 0 bases at J, leaving 5 bases unmatched. The CDR3 contains 15 residues. Germline CDR1 reads SGHRS; CDR2 reads YFSETQ. CDR3 bases: TGCGCCAGCAGCGGTGGACAGGGGCGCTCCTACGAGCAGTACTTC. Amino acids: CASSGGQGRSYEQYF.

The V gene is TRBV5-1, the J gene TRBJ2-7, with D possibly matching TRBD2 (6 bases). The germline CDR1 and CDR2 sequences are SGHRS and YFSETQ. V was shortened by 5 bases and J by 2 bases, with 14 bases between the two germline ends. This CDR3 comprises 14 residues. The CDR3 sequence is CASRSQGGAYEQYF. The CDR3 coding sequence is TGCGCCAGCAGGTCGCAGGGAGGCGCCTACGAGCAGTACTTC.

This clonotype showed up many times. V and J are TRBV20-1 and TRBJ1-2; D not resolved. Looked up from germline, CDR1 is DFQATT and CDR2 is SNEGSKA (reference sequence). V lost 6 bases and J lost 4, with 12 bases in between. The CDR3 is 12 amino acids. CDR3 DNA: TGCAGTGCACCTCCGGACCGCTATGGCTACACCTTC. It translates to CSAPPDRYGYTF.

The V call is TRBV20-1, the J call TRBJ2-3; D gene ambiguous. The CDR3 is 13 amino acids. The germline gives CDR1 DFQATT, CDR2 SNEGSKA (reference sequence). V was trimmed by 7 bases and J by 0 bases, leaving 11 bases between them. CDR3 protein: CSVPGPSTDTQYF. In DNA, the CDR3 is TGCAGTGTCCCCGGCCCCAGCACAGATACGCAGTATTTT.

This clonotype was detected ten times or more. The CDR3 coding sequence is TGCAGTGCTAGATTCGGACAGGGGGCGACGCTCTGGTCCTACAATGAGCAGTTCTTC. As protein: CSARFGQGATLWSYNEQFF. The rearrangement uses TRBV20-1 and TRBJ2-1; 11 positions agree with TRBD1. The V segment lost 2 bases and the J segment 1 base; nucleotides outside the gene matches: 13. The CDR3 has 19 amino acids. Germline values: CDR1 DFQATT, CDR2 SNEGSKA (reference sequence).